The entry below gives a single TCR beta chain sequence along with its context. No antigen is known for it. Trimming shortened V by 5 bases and J by 7 bases, and 24 bases separated the two germline ends. The CDR3 loop spans 16 amino acids. Germline V gives CDR1 SGHDT, CDR2 YYEEEE. Peripheral blood genomic DNA, not sorted cells or RNA, was the template. The record originates from a study of T cell repertoires in aging, cancer and after chemotherapy. Overall study context: Paired samples before and after chemotherapy came from chronic lymphocytic leukemia patients on fludarabine- or bendamustine-based regimens.

TRB rearrangements spanning V, D and J were amplified using mixed TRB-A/B primers. TCRdb ran MiXCR on the multiplex PCR reads and lists one entry per CDR3 protein. The profile covers just under 9,500 distinct CDR3 sequences, with more than 20% appearing a single time and about an eighth taken by the ten largest. Whole-study findings and limits: Rebound thymic output was suggested by rising median generation probability during chemotherapy in each cancer cohort.

The sequenced material came from blood. This receptor was taken from a human donor with a blood cancer. The donor label of this sample is uncertain. The rearrangement links TRBV5-6 to TRBJ1-1; unclear D gene. CDR3 coding DNA: TGTGCCAGCAGACGCGTCAGGTCAGGCCTACCTAATGAAGCTTTCTTT. It encodes CASRRVRSGLPNEAFF. Full variable domain (missing parts from reference TRBV5-6 and TRBJ1-1): DAGVTQSPTHLIKTRGQQVTLRCSPKSGHDTVSWYQQALGQGPQFIFQYYEEEERQRGNFPDRFSGHQFPNYSSELNVNALLLGDSALYLCASRRVRSGLPNEAFFGQGTRLTVV.